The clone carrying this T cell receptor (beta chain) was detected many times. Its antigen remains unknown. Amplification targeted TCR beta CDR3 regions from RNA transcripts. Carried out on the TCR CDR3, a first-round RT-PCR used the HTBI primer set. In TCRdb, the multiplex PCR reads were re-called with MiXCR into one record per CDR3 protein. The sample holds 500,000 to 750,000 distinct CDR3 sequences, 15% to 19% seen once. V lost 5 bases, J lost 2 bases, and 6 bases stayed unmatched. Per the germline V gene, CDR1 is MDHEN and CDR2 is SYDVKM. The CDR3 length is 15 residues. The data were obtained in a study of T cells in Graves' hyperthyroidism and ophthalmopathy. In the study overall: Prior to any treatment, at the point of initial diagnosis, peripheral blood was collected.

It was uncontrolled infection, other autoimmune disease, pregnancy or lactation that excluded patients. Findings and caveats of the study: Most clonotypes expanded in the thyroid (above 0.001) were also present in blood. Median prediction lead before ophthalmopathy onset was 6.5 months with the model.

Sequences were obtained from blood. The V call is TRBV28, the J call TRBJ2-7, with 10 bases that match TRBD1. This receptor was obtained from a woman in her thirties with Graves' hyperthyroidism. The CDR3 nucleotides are TGTGCCAGCAGTCGAGGACAGGGGGGGACCTACGAGCAGTACTTC. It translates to CASSRGQGGTYEQYF.